Sequencing of this T cell receptor (beta chain) was carried out in a study of shared clonotypes between healthy human individuals. Overall study results and limits: Deeper or shallower sequencing was expected to change how clonotypes are shared among donors.

Samples underwent the assay at deep level. Here immunoSEQ multiplex PCR was the method, and the copy in TCRdb shows in-frame clones only, minus some. The data contain about 700,000 clones, about 90% of them singletons. Germline assignment: CDR1 LNHDA and CDR2 SQIVND (reference sequence). V gave up 5 bases and J gave up 12 bases; unmatched junction bases: 7. The CDR3 sequence is 11 residues long. The naive CD8 fraction comprised CD45RO-negative cells positively selected for CCR7 and excluded terminally differentiated effector memory CD45RA+ cells. Turning to this clone: Its antigen is unknown.

The material sequenced was naive CD8+ T cells sorted from blood. The clonotype originates from a man younger than 40 in good health. V gene TRBV19 combines with J gene TRBJ2-7; 7 bases align to TRBD2. CDR3 residues: CASSPGLGLYF. The CDR3 nucleotides read TGTGCCAGTAGTCCCGGACTAGGACTGTACTTC.